What follows are 27 T cell receptor beta chains derived from one specimen sequenced in a study of T-cell memory formation after mild COVID-19. Each CDR3 protein is one row after TCRdb ran MiXCR on the 5' RACE reads. Of 150,000 or so distinct CDR3 sequences listed, about 15% were seen once; the top ten hold 13% to 15%. Sequencing was done on a sample of PBMCs or a T cell subset sorted from them (not recorded which). Receptor source: an adult woman who had mild COVID-19 (a few samples of this study predate the infection). Cell type and time point are not known.

V usage is TRBV11-2 and J usage is TRBJ1-1, with D unresolved. The length of the CDR3 is 15 residues. The ends were cut back, 2 bases at V and 0 bases at J, with 10 bases in the middle. Germline V gene sequence: CDR1 SGHAT, CDR2 FQNNGV. For the CDR3, the DNA is TGTGCCAGCAGCTTATCCTCCATCCTGAACACTGAAGCTTTCTTT. Protein sequence: CASSLSSILNTEAFF.

There are a few counts of this clonotype. The gene calls are TRBV5-1 and TRBJ2-7, with 8 bases matching TRBD1. Germline loops: CDR1 SGHRS, CDR2 YFSETQ. The trim removed 5 bases at V and 2 bases at J, leaving 12 bases unmatched. The CDR3 consists of 16 residues. The CDR3 region is CASSRTGQLPTYEQYF. DNA for the CDR3: TGCGCCAGCAGTCGGACAGGGCAGTTACCTACCTACGAGCAGTACTTC.

The table lists this clonotype with many counts. This chain joins TRBV7-2 and TRBJ2-2; possibly TRBD2 for D (5 bases). V was shortened by 0 bases and J by 2 bases, with 10 bases between the two germline ends. Germline lookup yields CDR1 SGHTA and CDR2 FQGNSA. This CDR3 has 16 amino acids. This CDR3 reads CASSLARLANTGELFF. CDR3 DNA: TGTGCCAGCAGCTTAGCGAGGCTAGCCAACACCGGGGAGCTGTTTTTT.

This clonotype was found a few times. The CDR3 sequence is CASSLDSFGEQFF. DNA for the CDR3: TGCGCCAGCAGCTTGGATAGCTTCGGGGAGCAGTTCTTC. The gene calls are TRBV5-1 and TRBJ2-1; D is unclear. The CDR3 totals 13 residues. Trimming left V 0 bases short and J 10 bases short, with 11 bases between. Germline-derived CDR1 and CDR2 are SGHRS and YFSETQ. The full variable domain, its missing parts supplied by reference TRBV5-1 and TRBJ2-1, is KAGVTQTPRYLIKTRGQQVTLSCSPISGHRSVSWYQQTPGQGLQFLFEYFSETQRNKGNFPGRFSGRQFSNSRSEMNVSTLELGDSALYLCASSLDSFGEQFFGPGTRLTVL.

This clonotype was seen only a few times. V is TRBV5-1 and J is TRBJ2-3; TRBD2 might be the D (6 bases). Per germline, CDR1 SGHRS and CDR2 YFSETQ. This CDR3 is built from 14 residues. The V gene lost 5 bases and the J gene lost 5 bases, with 15 bases spanning the gap. CDR3 bases: TGCGCCAGCAGTTGGGGGACTGCGGTAGATACGCAGTATTTT. Amino acid sequence: CASSWGTAVDTQYF.

This clonotype has only a few counts. This chain links TRBV5-5 with TRBJ2-2, with D uncertain. The CDR3 covers 12 residues. Trimming shortened V by 2 bases and J by 6 bases, and 5 bases separated the two germline ends. Per the germline V gene, CDR1 is SGHKS and CDR2 is YYEKEE (reference sequence). CDR3 DNA sequence: TGTGCCAGCAGCTTTAGATCCGGGGAGCTGTTTTTT. Translation: CASSFRSGELFF.

This clonotype has just a few counts. V usage is TRBV11-2 and J usage is TRBJ2-2, with 12 bases fitting TRBD2. The CDR3 is made up of 16 amino acids. V was pared by 5 bases and J by 1 base, with 2 bases of the junction left unmatched. Looked up from germline, CDR1 is SGHAT and CDR2 is FQNNGV. This CDR3 is CASSKGLAGNTGELFF. In DNA form, the CDR3 reads TGTGCCAGCAGCAAGGGACTAGCGGGGAACACCGGGGAGCTGTTTTTT.

This clonotype was detected only a few times. The CDR3 nucleotides read TGTGCCAGCAGGGCTAGCGGGATTAAATTCGAGCAGTACTTC. Encoded protein: CASRASGIKFEQYF. This chain connects TRBV6-5 to TRBJ2-7; 9 bases are shared with TRBD2. The CDR3 totals 14 residues. CDR1 and CDR2 from the germline V gene are MNHEY and SVGAGI. Losses at the gene ends were 6 bases for V and 6 bases for J; bases not matched to a gene: 9.

This clonotype is classed as large. The gene calls are TRBV12-3 or TRBV12-4 and TRBJ2-7; TRBD1 is a possible D gene (5 bases). The length of the CDR3 is 13 residues. The V and J ends lost 1 base and 2 bases respectively, with 6 bases between them. CDR3: CASSLVDTYEQYF. The CDR3, as DNA: TGTGCCAGCAGTTTAGTGGACACCTACGAGCAGTACTTC.

The rearrangement uses TRBV7-9 and TRBJ2-3; the D is unclear. The V and J ends lost 0 bases and 4 bases respectively, with 8 bases between them. This CDR3 contains 14 residues. CDR1 is SEHNR and CDR2 is FQNEAQ in the germline V gene (reference sequence). The CDR3 coding sequence is TGTGCCAGCAGCTTAGCGCAGTTGTCAGATACGCAGTATTTT. Encoded protein: CASSLAQLSDTQYF.

The rearrangement joins TRBV6-2 or TRBV6-3 to TRBJ2-5, with D perhaps TRBD2 (5 bases). The CDR3 is made up of 13 amino acids. The V and J ends lost 2 bases and 5 bases respectively, with 9 bases between them. The germline V gene has CDR1 MNHEY and CDR2 SVGEGT. CDR3 nucleotides: TGTGCCAGCAGTTACGCTAGGGAGGAGACCCAGTACTTC. Amino acids: CASSYAREETQYF.

This clonotype was observed a few times. V is TRBV12-3 or TRBV12-4 and J is TRBJ2-1; D gene unclear. The V and J ends lost 2 bases and 9 bases respectively, with 14 bases between them. CDR3 length: 14 residues. The CDR3 loop reads CASSLRPPPGEQFF. The CDR3 region has the DNA TGTGCCAGCAGTTTAAGGCCTCCGCCAGGTGAGCAGTTCTTC.

This clonotype was picked up a small number of times. CDR3 sequence reads: CASSGQAYQPQHF. The CDR3 nucleotides are TGTGCCAGCAGTGGCCAGGCCTATCAGCCCCAGCATTTT. The rearrangement links TRBV2 to TRBJ1-5; the D is unclear. V lost 4 bases to trimming and J lost 5 bases, with 9 bases between them. This CDR3 has 13 residues. Looked up from germline, CDR1 is SNHLY and CDR2 is FYNNEI.

The gene calls are TRBV9 and TRBJ2-5, with TRBD2 matching 11 bases. Germline-derived CDR1 and CDR2 are SGDLS and YYNGEE. The V segment lost 4 bases and the J segment 2 bases; nucleotides outside the gene matches: 10. This CDR3 contains 17 residues. The CDR3 DNA reads as TGTGCCAGCAGCTTCCGGACTAGCGGGCCGGGGCAAGAGACCCAGTACTTC. This encodes CASSFRTSGPGQETQYF.

This clonotype was seen more than once but under ten times. The CDR3 region is CASSSTHGYTF. CDR3 in DNA: TGTGCCAGCAGCTCTACCCATGGCTACACCTTC. The chain couples TRBV7-2 to TRBJ1-2; D is undetermined. V was clipped by 4 bases and J by 6 bases, with 6 bases between them. Germline values: CDR1 SGHTA, CDR2 FQGNSA. The CDR3 loop spans 11 amino acids.

V usage is TRBV4-1 and J usage is TRBJ1-4; D gene unclear. V shed 3 bases and J shed 7 bases, with 15 bases lying between them. The CDR3 has 15 residues. Germline V gene sequence: CDR1 MGHRA, CDR2 YSYEKL. This CDR3 is CASSQPWTGGEKLFF. The CDR3 nucleotides read TGCGCCAGCAGCCAGCCCTGGACCGGCGGTGAAAAACTGTTTTTT.

This clonotype was seen a handful of times. DNA of the CDR3: TGTGCCAGCAGCTCCCGGACTTTTCCCGAGCAGTTCTTC. Translated: CASSSRTFPEQFF. The rearrangement links TRBV5-5 to TRBJ2-1; weak D call: TRBD2 (5 bases). V lost 3 bases, J lost 10 bases, and 14 bases lay in between. The germline V gene has CDR1 SGHKS and CDR2 YYEKEE (reference sequence). The CDR3 has 13 amino acids.

The CDR3 DNA is TGTGCCATCAGGACGCTAGCGGGAGGGCCCCACAATGAGCAGTTCTTC. Amino acid sequence: CAIRTLAGGPHNEQFF. The V and J genes are TRBV10-3 and TRBJ2-1; 12 bases match TRBD2. V dropped 6 bases and J dropped 5; count of bases not matched to a gene: 8. Germline V CDR1 and CDR2: ENHRY, SYGVKD. This CDR3 is built from 16 residues.

The rearrangement links TRBV6-6 to TRBJ1-1, with TRBD1 matching over 7 bases. The CDR3 has 14 residues. Germline CDR1 and CDR2: MNHNY and SVGAGI (reference sequence). The ends lost 5 bases at V and 0 bases at J; junction bases unmatched: 3. As DNA, the CDR3 is TGTGCCAGCAGTCAGGACAGGCTGAACACTGAAGCTTTCTTT. It yields the protein CASSQDRLNTEAFF.

This clonotype showed up just a few times. The gene calls are TRBV5-1 and TRBJ2-1; possible D gene TRBD2, 6 bases. CDR1 and CDR2 from the germline V gene are SGHRS and YFSETQ. With 3 bases removed from V and 9 bases from J, the gap between germline ends came to 13 bases. The CDR3 covers 13 residues. In nucleotides, the CDR3 is TGCGCCAGCAGCTGGGACTCCTCGGGTGAGCAGTTCTTC. Its protein is CASSWDSSGEQFF.

The CDR3 sequence: CSILAGTYNEQFF. The CDR3 DNA reads as TGCAGTATTTTAGCGGGCACTTACAATGAGCAGTTCTTC. The chain is built from TRBV29-1 and TRBJ2-1; TRBD2 matches 7 bases. The CDR3 runs to 13 residues. Germline CDR1 and CDR2: SQVTM and ANQGSEA.

This clonotype has a handful of counts. This chain uses TRBV7-9 with TRBJ2-5; the D call may be TRBD1 or TRBD2 (5 bases each). V shed 4 bases and J shed 5 bases, with 8 bases lying between them. CDR3 size: 12 residues. Germline CDR1 is SEHNR and CDR2 is FQNEAQ (reference sequence). CDR3 in DNA: TGTGCCAGCAGCTGGGGGACGGAGACCCAGTACTTC. Its protein product is CASSWGTETQYF.

This clonotype was counted only a few times. The rearrangement joins TRBV7-9 to TRBJ2-5, with 11 bases aligning to TRBD2. Germline V CDR1 and CDR2: SEHNR, FQNEAQ (reference sequence). The V and J ends lost 10 bases and 4 bases, in that order; junction bases with no gene match: 5. The CDR3 is 13 residues long. CDR3 DNA sequence: TGTGCCACCGGGCTAGCGGGAGGAGAGACCCAGTACTTC. Translation gives CATGLAGGETQYF. Full variable domain (remainder filled in from reference TRBV7-9 and TRBJ2-5): DTGVSQNPRHKITKRGQNVTFRCDPISEHNRLYWYRQTLGQGPEFLTYFQNEAQLEKSRLLSDRFSAERPKGSFSTLEIQRTEQGDSAMYLCATGLAGGETQYFGPGTRLLVL.

The chain carries TRBV18 and TRBJ2-1, with TRBD1 matching 9 bases. Germline V gives CDR1 KGHSH, CDR2 LQKENI. Unmatched junction bases numbered 10, after V lost 3 bases and J lost 7 bases. The CDR3 is 16 amino acids. CDR3 protein: CASSPRDRGSWNEQFF. CDR3 in DNA: TGTGCCAGCTCACCCAGAGACAGGGGGTCTTGGAATGAGCAGTTCTTC.

V is TRBV18 and J is TRBJ1-4; D is unresolved. Trimming took 3 bases from V and 11 from J, leaving 13 bases between them. Germline CDR1 and CDR2: KGHSH and LQKENI. The CDR3 has 13 residues. This CDR3 reads CASSPATVEKLFF. As DNA, the CDR3 is TGTGCCAGCTCACCTGCGACGGTGGAGAAACTGTTTTTT.

The chain joins TRBV12-3 or TRBV12-4 to TRBJ1-5; TRBD1 matches at 7 bases. This CDR3 comprises 15 residues. Trimming took 6 bases from V and 0 from J; bases not matched to a gene: 5. As DNA, the CDR3 is TGTGCCAGCAGCCGCCGGGACAGTAGCAATCAGCCCCAGCATTTT. It is translated as CASSRRDSSNQPQHF.

The gene calls are TRBV12-3 or TRBV12-4 and TRBJ2-1; a weak D match, TRBD1 (5 bases). Between the trimmed V and J ends, which lost 5 bases and 8 bases, there was a span of 10 bases. The CDR3 consists of 12 residues. CDR3: CASSQGLHEQFF. As DNA, the CDR3 is TGTGCCAGCAGTCAGGGCCTCCATGAGCAGTTCTTC.